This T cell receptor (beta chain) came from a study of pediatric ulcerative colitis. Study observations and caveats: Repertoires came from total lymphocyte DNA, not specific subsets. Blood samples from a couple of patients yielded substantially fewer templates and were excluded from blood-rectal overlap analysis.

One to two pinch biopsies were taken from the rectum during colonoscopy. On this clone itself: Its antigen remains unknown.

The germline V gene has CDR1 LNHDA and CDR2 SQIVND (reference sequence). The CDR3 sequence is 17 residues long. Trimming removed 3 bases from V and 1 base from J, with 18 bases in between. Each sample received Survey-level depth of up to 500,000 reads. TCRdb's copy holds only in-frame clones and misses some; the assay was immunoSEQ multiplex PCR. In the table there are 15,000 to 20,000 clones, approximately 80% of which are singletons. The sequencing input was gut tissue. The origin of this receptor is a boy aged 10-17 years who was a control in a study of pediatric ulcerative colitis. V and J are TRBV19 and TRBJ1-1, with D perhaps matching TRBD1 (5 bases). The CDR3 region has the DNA TGTGCCAGTAGTATTTTATCGACCGGGACCGAGAACACTGAAGCTTTCTTT. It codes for CASSILSTGTENTEAFF.